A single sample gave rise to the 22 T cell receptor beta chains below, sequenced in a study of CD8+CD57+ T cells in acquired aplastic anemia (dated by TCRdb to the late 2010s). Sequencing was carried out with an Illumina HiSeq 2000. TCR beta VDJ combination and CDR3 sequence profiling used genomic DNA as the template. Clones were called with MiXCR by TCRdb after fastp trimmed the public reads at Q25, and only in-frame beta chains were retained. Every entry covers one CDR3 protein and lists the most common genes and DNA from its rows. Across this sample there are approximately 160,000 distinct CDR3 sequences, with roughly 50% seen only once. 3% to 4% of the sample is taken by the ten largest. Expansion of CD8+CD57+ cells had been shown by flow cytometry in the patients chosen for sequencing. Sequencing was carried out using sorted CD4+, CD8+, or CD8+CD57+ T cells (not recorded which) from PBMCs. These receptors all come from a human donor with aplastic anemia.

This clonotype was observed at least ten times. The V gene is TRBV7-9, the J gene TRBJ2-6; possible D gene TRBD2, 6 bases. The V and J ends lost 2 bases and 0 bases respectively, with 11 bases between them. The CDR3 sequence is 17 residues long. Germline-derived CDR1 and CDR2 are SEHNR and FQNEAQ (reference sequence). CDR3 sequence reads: CASSLRDWSSGANVLTF. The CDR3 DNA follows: TGTGCCAGCAGCTTACGGGACTGGAGCTCTGGGGCCAACGTCCTGACTTTC.

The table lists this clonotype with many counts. The CDR3 loop reads CASSLLTDNEQFF. The CDR3 DNA sequence: TGTGCCAGCTCCCTCTTGACTGATAATGAGCAGTTCTTC. J is TRBJ2-1 and V is TRBV12-3 or TRBV12-4; no clear D gene. There are 13 residues in the CDR3. Trimming pared 8 bases from V and 7 bases from J, leaving 15 bases between.

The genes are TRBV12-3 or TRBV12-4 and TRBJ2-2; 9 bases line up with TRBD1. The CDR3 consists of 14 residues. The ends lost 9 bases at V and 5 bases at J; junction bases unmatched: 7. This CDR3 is CASGQGMKTGELFF. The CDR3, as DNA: TGTGCCAGTGGACAGGGGATGAAGACCGGGGAGCTGTTTTTT.

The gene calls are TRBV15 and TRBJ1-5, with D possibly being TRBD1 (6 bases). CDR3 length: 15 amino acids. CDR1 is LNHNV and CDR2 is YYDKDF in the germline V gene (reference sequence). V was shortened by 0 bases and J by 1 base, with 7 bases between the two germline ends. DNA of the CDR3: TGTGCCACCAGCAGAGAGGGGGCGAGCAATCAGCCCCAGCATTTT. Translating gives CATSREGASNQPQHF.

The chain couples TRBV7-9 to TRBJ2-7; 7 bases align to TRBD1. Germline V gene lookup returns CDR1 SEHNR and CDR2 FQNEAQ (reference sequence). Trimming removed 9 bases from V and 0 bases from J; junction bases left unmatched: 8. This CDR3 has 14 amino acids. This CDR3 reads CASSRTGSSYEQYF. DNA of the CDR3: TGTGCCAGTAGTAGGACAGGCTCCTCCTACGAGCAGTACTTC. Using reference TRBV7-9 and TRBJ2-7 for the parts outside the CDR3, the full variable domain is DTGVSQNPRHKITKRGQNVTFRCDPISEHNRLYWYRQTLGQGPEFLTYFQNEAQLEKSRLLSDRFSAERPKGSFSTLEIQRTEQGDSAMYLCASSRTGSSYEQYFGPGTRLTVT.

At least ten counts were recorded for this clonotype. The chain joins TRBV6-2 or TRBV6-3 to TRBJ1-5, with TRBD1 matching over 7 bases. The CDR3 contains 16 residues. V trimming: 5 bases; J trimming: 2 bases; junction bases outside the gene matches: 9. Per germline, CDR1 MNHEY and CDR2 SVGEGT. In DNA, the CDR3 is TGTGCCAGCAGTAGCCTACAGGGGAGCGGCAATCAGCCCCAGCATTTT. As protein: CASSSLQGSGNQPQHF.

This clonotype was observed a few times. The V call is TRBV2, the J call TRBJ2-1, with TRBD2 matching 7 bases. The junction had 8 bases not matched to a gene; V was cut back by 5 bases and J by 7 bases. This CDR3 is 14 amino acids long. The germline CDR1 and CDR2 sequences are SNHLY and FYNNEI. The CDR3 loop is CASSTSEEGNEQFF. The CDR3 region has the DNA TGTGCCAGCAGTACTAGCGAGGAGGGAAATGAGCAGTTCTTC.

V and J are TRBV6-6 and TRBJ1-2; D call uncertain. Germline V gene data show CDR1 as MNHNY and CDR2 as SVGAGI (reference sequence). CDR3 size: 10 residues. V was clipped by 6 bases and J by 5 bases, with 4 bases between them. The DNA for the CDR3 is TGTGCCAGCAGGGAGTATGGCTACACCTTC. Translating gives CASREYGYTF.

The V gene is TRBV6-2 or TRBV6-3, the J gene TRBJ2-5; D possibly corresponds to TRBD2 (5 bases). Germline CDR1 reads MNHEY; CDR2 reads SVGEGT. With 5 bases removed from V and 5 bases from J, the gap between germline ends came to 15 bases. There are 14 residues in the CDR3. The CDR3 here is CASSRGLTGETQYF. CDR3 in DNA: TGTGCCAGCAGTCGTGGACTTACCGGGGAGACCCAGTACTTC.

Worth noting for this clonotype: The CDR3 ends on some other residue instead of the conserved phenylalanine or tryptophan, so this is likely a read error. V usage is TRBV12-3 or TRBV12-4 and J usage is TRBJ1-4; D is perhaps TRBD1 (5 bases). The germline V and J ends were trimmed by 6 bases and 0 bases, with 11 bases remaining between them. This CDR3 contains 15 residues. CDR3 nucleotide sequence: TGTGCCAGCAGGGACACGGGGGCAACTAATGAAAAACTGTTTCTT. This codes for CASRDTGATNEKLFL.

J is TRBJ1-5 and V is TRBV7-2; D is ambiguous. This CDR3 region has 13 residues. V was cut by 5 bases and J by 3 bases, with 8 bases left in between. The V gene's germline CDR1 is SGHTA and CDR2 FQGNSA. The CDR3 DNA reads TGTGCCAGCAGCCCCCGACCCAATCAGCCCCAGCATTTT. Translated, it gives CASSPRPNQPQHF.

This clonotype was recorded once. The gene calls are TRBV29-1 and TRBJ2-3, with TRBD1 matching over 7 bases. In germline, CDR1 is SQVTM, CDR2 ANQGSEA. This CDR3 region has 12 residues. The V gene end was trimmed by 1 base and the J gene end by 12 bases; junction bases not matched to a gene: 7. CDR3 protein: CSVEGLGQYQYF. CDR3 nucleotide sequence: TGCAGCGTTGAAGGTTTGGGACAGTACCAGTATTTT.

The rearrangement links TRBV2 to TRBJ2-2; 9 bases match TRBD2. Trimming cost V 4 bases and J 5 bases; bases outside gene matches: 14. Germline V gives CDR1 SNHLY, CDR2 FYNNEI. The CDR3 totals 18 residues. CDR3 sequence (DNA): TGTGCCAGCAGTGTGATTCTTGTGGCGGGGGGGATGACCGGGGAGCTGTTTTTT. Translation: CASSVILVAGGMTGELFF.

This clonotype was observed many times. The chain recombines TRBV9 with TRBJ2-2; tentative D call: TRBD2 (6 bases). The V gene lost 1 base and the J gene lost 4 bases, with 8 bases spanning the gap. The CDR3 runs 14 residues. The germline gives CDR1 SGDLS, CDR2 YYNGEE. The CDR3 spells CASSVLASTGELFF. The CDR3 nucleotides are TGTGCCAGCAGCGTACTAGCGAGCACCGGGGAGCTGTTTTTT.

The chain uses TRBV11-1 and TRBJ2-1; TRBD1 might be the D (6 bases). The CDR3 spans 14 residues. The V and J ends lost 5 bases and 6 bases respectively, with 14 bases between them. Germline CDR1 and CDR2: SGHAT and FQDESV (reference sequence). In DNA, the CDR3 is TGTGCCAGCAGCAAAGCCGGGACAAGCAATGAGCAGTTCTTC. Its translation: CASSKAGTSNEQFF.

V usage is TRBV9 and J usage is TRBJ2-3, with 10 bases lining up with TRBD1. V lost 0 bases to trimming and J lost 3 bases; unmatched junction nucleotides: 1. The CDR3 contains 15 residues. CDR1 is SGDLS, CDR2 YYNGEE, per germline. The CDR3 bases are TGTGCCAGCAGCGTAGCGGGACAGGGGACAGATACGCAGTATTTT. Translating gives CASSVAGQGTDTQYF. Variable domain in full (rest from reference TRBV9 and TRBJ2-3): DSGVTQTPKHLITATGQRVTLRCSPRSGDLSVYWYQQSLDQGLQFLIQYYNGEERAKGNILERFSAQQFPDLHSELNLSSLELGDSALYFCASSVAGQGTDTQYFGPGTRLTVL.

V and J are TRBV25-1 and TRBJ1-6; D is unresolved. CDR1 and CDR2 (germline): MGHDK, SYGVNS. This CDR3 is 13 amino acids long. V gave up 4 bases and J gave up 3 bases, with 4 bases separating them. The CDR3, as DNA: TGTGCCAGCAGTGGGGACTATAATTCACCCCTCCACTTT. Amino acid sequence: CASSGDYNSPLHF.

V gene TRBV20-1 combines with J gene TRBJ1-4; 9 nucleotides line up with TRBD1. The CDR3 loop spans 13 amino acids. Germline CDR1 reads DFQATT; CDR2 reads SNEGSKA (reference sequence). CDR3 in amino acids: CCPGQGANEKLFF. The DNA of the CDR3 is TGCTGTCCGGGACAGGGCGCTAATGAAAAACTGTTTTTT.

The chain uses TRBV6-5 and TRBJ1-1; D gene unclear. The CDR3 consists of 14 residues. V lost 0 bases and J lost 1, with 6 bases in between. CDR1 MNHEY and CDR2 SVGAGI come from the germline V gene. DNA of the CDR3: TGTGCCAGCAGTTACTCTCCCACGAACACTGAAGCTTTCTTT. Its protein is CASSYSPTNTEAFF.

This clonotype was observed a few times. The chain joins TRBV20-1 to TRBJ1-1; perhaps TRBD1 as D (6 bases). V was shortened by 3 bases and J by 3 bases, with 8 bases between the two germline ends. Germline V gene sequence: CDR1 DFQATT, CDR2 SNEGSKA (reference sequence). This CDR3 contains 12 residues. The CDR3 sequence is CSARTGDTEAFF. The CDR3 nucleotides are TGCAGTGCTAGGACAGGCGACACTGAAGCTTTCTTT.

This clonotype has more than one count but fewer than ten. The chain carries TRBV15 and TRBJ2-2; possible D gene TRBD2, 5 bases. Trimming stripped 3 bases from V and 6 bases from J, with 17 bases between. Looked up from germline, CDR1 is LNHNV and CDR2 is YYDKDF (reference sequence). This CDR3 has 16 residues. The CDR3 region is CATSRSAADQSGELFF. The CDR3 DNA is TGTGCCACCAGCAGGAGTGCAGCGGATCAGTCCGGGGAGCTGTTTTTT.

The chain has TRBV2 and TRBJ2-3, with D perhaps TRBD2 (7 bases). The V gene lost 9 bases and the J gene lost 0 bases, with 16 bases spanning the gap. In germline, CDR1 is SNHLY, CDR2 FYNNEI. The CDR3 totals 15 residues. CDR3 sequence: CASLPRGASTDTQYF. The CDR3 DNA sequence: TGTGCCAGTCTCCCCCGGGGGGCTAGCACAGATACGCAGTATTTT.